This T cell receptor (beta chain) derives from a study of CD8 T cells in ankylosing spondylitis. Study observations and caveats: Matched synovial fluid from ankylosing spondylitis patients was reported to be enriched for disease-linked clones.

This clonotype has only a few counts. Its antigen remains unidentified. TCR beta libraries were made by quantitative 5'-RACE with molecular barcodes. TCRdb re-called the 5' RACE reads with MiXCR, one entry per CDR3 protein. This table has over 100,000 distinct CDR3 sequences, roughly 10% appearing once. Germline CDR1 and CDR2: LGHDT and YNNKEL (reference sequence). Trimming stripped 1 base from V and 2 bases from J, with 9 bases between. The CDR3 sequence is 14 residues long. The sequencing sample was made of blood, either unsorted or a sorted T cell fraction (not recorded which). V gene TRBV3-1 combines with J gene TRBJ2-7, with D uncertain. This receptor was identified in a female donor with ankylosing spondylitis or in good health (not recorded which). For the CDR3, the DNA is TGTGCCAGCAGCCAAGCCTATGCCGCCTACGAGCAGTACTTC. Residues: CASSQAYAAYEQYF.